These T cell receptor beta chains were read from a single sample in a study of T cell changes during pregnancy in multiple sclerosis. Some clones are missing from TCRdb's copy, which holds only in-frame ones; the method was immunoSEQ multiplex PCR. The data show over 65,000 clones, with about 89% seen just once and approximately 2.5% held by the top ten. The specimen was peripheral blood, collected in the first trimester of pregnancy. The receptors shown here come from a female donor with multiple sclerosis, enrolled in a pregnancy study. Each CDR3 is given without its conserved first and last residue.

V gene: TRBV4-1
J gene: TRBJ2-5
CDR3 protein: ASSQDGLAGGRETQY

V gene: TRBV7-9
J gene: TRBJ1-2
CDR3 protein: ASSLGQGGAIYGYT

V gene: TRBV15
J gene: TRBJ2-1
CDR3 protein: ATRGGSSSYNEQF

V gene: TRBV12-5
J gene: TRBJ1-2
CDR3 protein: ASGLNFRAVGDGYT

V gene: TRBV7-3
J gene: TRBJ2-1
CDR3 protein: ASSLLGDYYNEQF

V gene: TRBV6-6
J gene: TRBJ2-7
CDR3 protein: ATKARPWSYEQY

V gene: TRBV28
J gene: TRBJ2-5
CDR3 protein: ASSLQLASGETQY

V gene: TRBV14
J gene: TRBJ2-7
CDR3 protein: ASSRGTGGTYEQY

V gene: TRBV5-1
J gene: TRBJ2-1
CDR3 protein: ASSFGEGAYNEQF

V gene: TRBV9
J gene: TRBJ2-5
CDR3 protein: ASSVDPTGQETQY

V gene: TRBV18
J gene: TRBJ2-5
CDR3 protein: ASSPWDRRETQY

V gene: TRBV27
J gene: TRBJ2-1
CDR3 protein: ASSPQGENEQF

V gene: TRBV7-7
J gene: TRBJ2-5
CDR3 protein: ASSKGQGGVETQY

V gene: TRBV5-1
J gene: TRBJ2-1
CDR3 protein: ASSFNTQRPEQF

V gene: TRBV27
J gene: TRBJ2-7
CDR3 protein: ASSWGDGYEQY

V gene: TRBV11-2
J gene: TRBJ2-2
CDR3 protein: ASSLTSENTGELF

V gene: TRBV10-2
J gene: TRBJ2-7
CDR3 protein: ASRGTSPYEQY

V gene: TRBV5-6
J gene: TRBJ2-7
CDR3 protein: ASSRTSGPYEQY

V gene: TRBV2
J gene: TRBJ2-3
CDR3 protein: ASSVIFSGTSTRDTQY

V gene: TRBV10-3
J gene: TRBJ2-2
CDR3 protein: AISEVSSGVIGSGELF

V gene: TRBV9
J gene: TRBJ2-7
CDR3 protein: ASSVATGQYEQY

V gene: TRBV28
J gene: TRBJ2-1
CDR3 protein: ASTTHSGRNNEQF

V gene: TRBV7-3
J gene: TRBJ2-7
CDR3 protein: ASSSTGTGIYEQY

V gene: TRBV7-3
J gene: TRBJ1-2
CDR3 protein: ASSSLGAAYGYT

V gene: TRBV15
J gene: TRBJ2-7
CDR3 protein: ATSRPTSGSAEQY

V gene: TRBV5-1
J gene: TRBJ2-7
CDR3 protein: ASTLAGGTYEQY

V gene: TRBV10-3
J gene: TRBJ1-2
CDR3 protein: AISGDWGYT

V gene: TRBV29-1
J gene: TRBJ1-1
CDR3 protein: SVEGRLRAGAMNTEAF

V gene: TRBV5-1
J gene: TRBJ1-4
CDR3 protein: ASSLGQGNEKLF

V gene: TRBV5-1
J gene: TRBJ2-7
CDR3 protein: ASSIQREVAYEQY

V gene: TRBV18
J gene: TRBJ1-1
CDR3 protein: ASSNTQNTEAF

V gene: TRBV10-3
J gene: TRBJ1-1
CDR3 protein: AISQGPVEAF

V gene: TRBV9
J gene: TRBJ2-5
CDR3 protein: ASSDREQETQY

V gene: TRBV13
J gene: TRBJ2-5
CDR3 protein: ASSLVRGARSETQY

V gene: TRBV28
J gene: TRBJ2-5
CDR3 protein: ASSFVALAAYQETQY

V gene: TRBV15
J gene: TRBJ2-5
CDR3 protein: ATSKNRDTAETQY

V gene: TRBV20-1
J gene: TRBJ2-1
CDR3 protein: VTGTHNEQF

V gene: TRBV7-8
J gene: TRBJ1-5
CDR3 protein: ASSPVLQEYSNQPQH

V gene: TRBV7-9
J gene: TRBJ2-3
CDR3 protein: ATRGTSGSTDTQY

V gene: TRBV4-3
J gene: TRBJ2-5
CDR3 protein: ASSPEGLAGQETQY

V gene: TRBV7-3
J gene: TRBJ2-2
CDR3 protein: ASSQNRATGELF

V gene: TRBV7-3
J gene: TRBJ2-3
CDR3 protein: ASSSRSGDTQY

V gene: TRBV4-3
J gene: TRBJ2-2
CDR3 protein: ASSERTSGTGELF

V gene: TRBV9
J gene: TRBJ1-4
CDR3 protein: ASSVGGRPNEKLF

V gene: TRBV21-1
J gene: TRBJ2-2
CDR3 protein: ASSKYWQVPGELF

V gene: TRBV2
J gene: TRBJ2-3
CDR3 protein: ASSGTSRTDTQY

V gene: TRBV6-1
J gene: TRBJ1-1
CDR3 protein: ASREDRFNTEAF

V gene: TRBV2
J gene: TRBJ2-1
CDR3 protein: ATKEVAGGFGEQF

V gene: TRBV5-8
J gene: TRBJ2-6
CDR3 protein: ASSLWGDSSGANVLT

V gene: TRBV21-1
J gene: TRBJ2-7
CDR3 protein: ASSKLGRYEQY

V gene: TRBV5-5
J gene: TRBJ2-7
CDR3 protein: ASSLRSQGSYEQY

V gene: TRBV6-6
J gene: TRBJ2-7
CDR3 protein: ASSSGILYEQY

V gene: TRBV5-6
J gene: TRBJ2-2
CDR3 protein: ASSLGLAGTGELF

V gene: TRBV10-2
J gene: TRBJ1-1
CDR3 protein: ASTPGTKGAF

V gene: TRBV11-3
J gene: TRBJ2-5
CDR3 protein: ASSPAWVAGALQETQY